The 16 T cell receptor beta chains below all came from one sample that was sequenced in a study of T cell responses to AZD1222 COVID-19 vaccine. TCRdb keeps only in-frame clones here, not all; method: immunoSEQ multiplex PCR. The sample carries tens of thousands of clones, approximately 80% recorded once. Here the sequenced sample was peripheral blood, taken on day 0 of AZD1222 vaccination. These TCRs come from an adult in good health.

With respect to this clone: This CDR3 is missing its conserved last phenylalanine or tryptophan, likely due to a read error. No DNA is shown, since the ends of the CDR3 on it are uncertain; the CDR3 is the one TCRdb lists. The gene calls are TRBV15 and TRBJ1-1. CDR1 is LNHNV, CDR2 YYDKDF, per germline (reference sequence). The CDR3 spans 10 residues, counting both ends. The CDR3: CATSGPLWEV.

The chain has TRBV28 and TRBJ1-5; D remains unclear. The V gene lost 2 bases and the J gene lost 2 bases, with 10 bases spanning the gap. Germline V gene data show CDR1 as MDHEN and CDR2 as SYDVKM. This CDR3 spans 15 amino acids. The CDR3 DNA sequence: TGTGCCAGCAGTTTAGAGGGAGGACGCAATCAGCCCCAGCATTTT. It encodes CASSLEGGRNQPQHF. Filled out from reference TRBV28 and TRBJ1-5, the complete variable domain reads DVKVTQSSRYLVKRTGEKVFLECVQDMDHENMFWYRQDPGLGLRLIYFSYDVKMKEKGDIPEGYSVSREKKERFSLILESASTNQTSMYLCASSLEGGRNQPQHFGDGTRLSIL.

The V call is TRBV6-2 or TRBV6-3, the J call TRBJ1-1, with D hard to call. The CDR3 covers 16 residues. Per the germline V gene, CDR1 is MNHEY and CDR2 is SVGEGT. The V gene lost 2 bases and the J gene lost 0 bases, with 13 bases spanning the gap. The CDR3 region is CASSYGVLGLNTEAFF. The CDR3 DNA is TGTGCCAGCAGTTACGGGGTGTTAGGACTGAACACTGAAGCTTTCTTT.

The V gene is TRBV19, the J gene TRBJ2-6, with D tentatively TRBD2 (7 bases). V was clipped by 5 bases and J by 2 bases, with 16 bases between them. The CDR3 loop spans 17 amino acids. The germline V gene has CDR1 LNHDA and CDR2 SQIVND (reference sequence). CDR3 amino acids: CASSYGGLRAGANVLTF. The CDR3 coding sequence is TGTGCCAGTAGTTACGGGGGGCTGAGGGCTGGGGCCAACGTCCTGACTTTC.

V and J are TRBV20-1 and TRBJ2-2, with D uncertain. The CDR3 length is 15 residues. V was trimmed by 3 bases and J by 2 bases, leaving 13 bases between them. Germline V gives CDR1 DFQATT, CDR2 SNEGSKA (reference sequence). DNA of the CDR3: TGCAGTGCTAGTTCCGGGCAGACCAACACCGGGGAGCTGTTTTTT. Its protein is CSASSGQTNTGELFF.

The chain recombines TRBV29-1 with TRBJ1-1; no clear D. Deletions cut 6 bases from V and 0 bases from J, with 11 bases between. CDR3 size: 13 residues. Germline CDR1 and CDR2: SQVTM and ANQGSEA. The chain's CDR3 is CSVVGRLNTEAFF. The CDR3 bases are TGCAGCGTGGTCGGCAGGCTGAACACTGAAGCTTTCTTT.

The chain is built from TRBV14 and TRBJ1-4; no clear D gene. Per germline, CDR1 SGHDN and CDR2 FVKESK. This CDR3 spans 11 amino acids. Trimming removed 0 bases from V and 12 bases from J, with 5 bases in between. The CDR3 coding sequence is TGTGCCAGCAGCCAAGAAAGGCAACTGTTTTTT. It encodes CASSQERQLFF.

V gene TRBV11-2 combines with J gene TRBJ1-2; a weak D match, TRBD1 (5 bases). The CDR3 runs 12 residues. CDR1 is SGHAT and CDR2 is FQNNGV in the germline V gene. V lost 1 base and J lost 6, with 6 bases in between. CDR3 in amino acids: CASSLVGDGYTF. The CDR3 coding sequence is TGTGCCAGCAGCTTAGTGGGGGATGGCTACACCTTC.

V and J are TRBV6-5 and TRBJ1-5; the D gene is possibly TRBD1 (5 bases). The CDR3 is 15 residues long. In germline, CDR1 is MNHEY, CDR2 SVGAGI. The V end was cut by 8 bases, the J end by 2 bases, with 16 bases between. CDR3 coding DNA: TGTGCCAGCCTCCTCGGGGGGATCGGCAATCAGCCCCAGCATTTT. Encoded protein: CASLLGGIGNQPQHF.

The rearrangement links TRBV30 to TRBJ2-5, with D perhaps TRBD1 (5 bases). The CDR3 totals 12 residues. Trimming took off 2 bases at V and 1 base at J, with 5 bases between the two ends. Per germline, CDR1 GTSNPN and CDR2 SVGIG (reference sequence). This CDR3 is CAWSRGQETQYF. As DNA, the CDR3 is TGTGCCTGGAGTAGGGGCCAAGAGACCCAGTACTTC. The whole variable domain, filled in from reference TRBV30 and TRBJ2-5, reads SQTIHQWPATLVQPVGSPLSLECTVEGTSNPNLYWYRQAAGRGLQLLFYSVGIGQISSEVPQNLSASRPQDRQFILSSKKLLLSDSGFYLCAWSRGQETQYFGPGTRLLVL.

V and J are TRBV29-1 and TRBJ2-7; 8 positions agree with TRBD1. Germline V lookup: CDR1 SQVTM, CDR2 ANQGSEA. There are 18 residues in the CDR3. V shed 0 bases, J shed 3 bases, and the junction held 16 bases outside the gene matches. CDR3 sequence reads: CSVEDRGRQGIKNYEQYF. In DNA form, the CDR3 reads TGCAGCGTTGAAGATCGCGGAAGACAGGGGATAAAAAACTACGAGCAGTACTTC.

This clone was recorded a few times. The chain uses TRBV18 and TRBJ2-7; D possibly corresponds to TRBD2 (6 bases). The length of the CDR3 is 13 residues. From germline, CDR1 is KGHSH and CDR2 LQKENI. V gave up 2 bases and J gave up 4 bases, with 9 bases separating them. The DNA of the CDR3 is TGTGCCAGCTCACCAGGCGCGGGATACGAGCAGTACTTC. Translation gives CASSPGAGYEQYF. Full variable domain (rest looked up from reference TRBV18 and TRBJ2-7): NAGVMQNPRHLVRRRGQEARLRCSPMKGHSHVYWYRQLPEEGLKFMVYLQKENIIDESGMPKERFSAEFPKEGPSILRIQQVVRGDSAAYFCASSPGAGYEQYFGPGTRLTVT.

This clone showed up just once. The chain uses TRBV6-5 and TRBJ1-1, with a possible D match to TRBD1 (6 bases). The CDR3 contains 15 residues. The V end was cut by 6 bases, the J end by 1 base, with 15 bases between. Germline CDR1 reads MNHEY; CDR2 reads SVGAGI. Written as DNA, the CDR3 is TGTGCCAGCAGACGCACGTTGGGGGCGAACACTGAAGCTTTCTTT. Protein sequence: CASRRTLGANTEAFF.

This chain uses TRBV19 with TRBJ1-3; D uncertain. This CDR3 has 12 amino acids. Germline V gives CDR1 LNHDA, CDR2 SQIVND (reference sequence). With 4 bases removed from V and 3 bases from J, the gap between germline ends came to 4 bases. The DNA of the CDR3 is TGTGCCAGTAGTACAATTGGAAACACCATATATTTT. Protein product: CASSTIGNTIYF.

The V and J genes are TRBV27 and TRBJ1-6, with TRBD1 matching 7 bases. The V gene end was trimmed by 3 bases and the J gene end by 14 bases; junction bases not matched to a gene: 7. The germline V gene encodes CDR1 MNHEY and CDR2 SMNVEV (reference sequence). The CDR3 extends over 13 amino acids. The CDR3, as DNA: TGTGCCAGCAGTTTCGACCACAGGGGAACCCTCCACTTT. Residues: CASSFDHRGTLHF.

This clone is judged medium-sized. The chain employs TRBV4-1 and TRBJ1-1, with D hard to call. CDR3 size: 16 residues. CDR1 is MGHRA, CDR2 YSYEKL, per germline. V dropped 3 bases and J dropped 6 bases, with 20 bases sitting between them. CDR3 nucleotide sequence: TGCGCCAGCAGCCATCCTCGACATTCATCTGGCTCTGAAGCTTTCTTT. Residues: CASSHPRHSSGSEAFF.